The entry below gives a single T cell receptor beta chain sequence along with its context. This specimen comes from a study of blood T cell repertoires in COVID-19. Study summary: Sources were T cells, B-cell-depleted T cells, or PBMCs; the material itself was cDNA or gDNA.

As originally analysed: Amplification from reference gene primers served as the basis for estimated nucleated cell counts. Clones were read by immunoSEQ multiplex PCR, and TCRdb kept only the in-frame ones, dropping some. Clone size and V and J calls were adopted from that table, with D and trimming inferred from the DNA. The data hold around 170,000 clones, with around 89% observed a single time. Germline CDR1 is MDHEN and CDR2 is SYDVKM. This CDR3 is built from 14 residues. V trimming: 1 base; J trimming: 5 bases; junction bases outside the gene matches: 5. The sequence derives from a woman younger than 45 with acute or convalescent COVID-19. The rearrangement uses TRBV28 and TRBJ2-7, with 7 bases lining up with TRBD1. Sequenced input: peripheral blood. The DNA for the CDR3 is TGTGCCAGCAGTTTATTAGCAGGGGGAGACGAGCAGTACTTC. Translated: CASSLLAGGDEQYF. The full variable domain, its missing parts supplied by reference TRBV28 and TRBJ2-7, is DVKVTQSSRYLVKRTGEKVFLECVQDMDHENMFWYRQDPGLGLRLIYFSYDVKMKEKGDIPEGYSVSREKKERFSLILESASTNQTSMYLCASSLLAGGDEQYFGPGTRLTVT.